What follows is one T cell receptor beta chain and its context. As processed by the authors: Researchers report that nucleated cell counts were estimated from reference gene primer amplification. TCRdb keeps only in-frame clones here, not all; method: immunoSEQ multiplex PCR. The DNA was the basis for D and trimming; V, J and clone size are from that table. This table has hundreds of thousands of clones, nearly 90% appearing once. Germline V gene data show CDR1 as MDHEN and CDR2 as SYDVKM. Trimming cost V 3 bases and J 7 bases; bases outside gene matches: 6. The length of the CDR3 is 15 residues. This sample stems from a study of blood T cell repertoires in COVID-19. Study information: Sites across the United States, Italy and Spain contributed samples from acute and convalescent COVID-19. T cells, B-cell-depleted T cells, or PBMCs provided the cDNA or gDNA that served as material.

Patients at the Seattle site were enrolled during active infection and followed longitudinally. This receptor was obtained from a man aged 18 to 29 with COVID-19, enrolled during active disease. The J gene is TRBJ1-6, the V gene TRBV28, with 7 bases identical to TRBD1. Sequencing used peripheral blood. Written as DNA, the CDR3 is TGTGCCAGCAGTTTTTCACAGGGGCCAAATTCACCCCTCCACTTT. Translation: CASSFSQGPNSPLHF. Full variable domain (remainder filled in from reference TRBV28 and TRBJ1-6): DVKVTQSSRYLVKRTGEKVFLECVQDMDHENMFWYRQDPGLGLRLIYFSYDVKMKEKGDIPEGYSVSREKKERFSLILESASTNQTSMYLCASSFSQGPNSPLHFGNGTRLTVT.